The clone carrying this T cell receptor beta chain was recorded at least ten times. This CDR3 is 14 amino acids long. V was clipped by 6 bases and J by 1 base, with 13 bases between them. The germline gives CDR1 MDHEN, CDR2 SYDVKM. This sample is part of a study of regulatory T cells in long-lasting Graves disease. Sequencing libraries for TCR beta were prepared with iRepertoire HTBI primers and Arm-PCR of CDR3 regions. Using its own MiXCR run on the multiplex PCR reads, TCRdb lists one record per CDR3 protein. Seen here are 650,000 to 700,000 distinct CDR3 sequences, around 30% observed once, and the top ten hold 42%. Noted time point: persistent/refractory GD, antithyroid drugs over 5 years with positive TRAb. The authors made the TCR library using RNA they extracted from PBMCs.

The sequencing here drew on peripheral blood mononuclear cells (PBMCs), taken when the disease was refractory, from a patient treated with antithyroid drugs. This clonotype was sampled from a female donor with Graves disease. This sequence joins TRBV28 and TRBJ2-7; no reliable D call. Written as DNA, the CDR3 is TGTGCCAGCAGACCTAACAGCGATTCCTACGAGCAGTACTTC. Protein product: CASRPNSDSYEQYF.